This passage covers 6 T cell receptor beta chains from one sample sequenced in a study of T-cell reconstitution after alpha-beta-depleted transplantation in children. Construction of the TCRbeta library involved unique molecular identifiers. One entry per CDR3 protein, called by TCRdb with MiXCR from the PCR reads. This sample has 75,000 to 100,000 distinct CDR3 sequences, with 7.5% to 9.5% found just once. This specimen consisted of PBMCs from the stem cell graft donor, obtained from the stem cell graft. The source of these receptors is a human donor who donated a stem cell graft to a child with congenital amegakaryocytic thrombocytopenia.

This clonotype was seen ten or more times. This chain links TRBV6-5 with TRBJ1-5; perhaps TRBD1 as D (5 bases). This CDR3 has 13 residues. Germline CDR1 reads MNHEY; CDR2 reads SVGAGI. The ends were cut back, 5 bases at V and 7 bases at J, with 12 bases in the middle. The CDR3 DNA reads as TGTGCCAGCAGTACTTCAGGGTTCCAGCCCCAGCATTTT. It translates to CASSTSGFQPQHF.

This clonotype was recorded at least ten times. In nucleotides, the CDR3 is TGTGCCAGCAAAGATACAGGGGGCTCCGAGCAGTACTTC. It encodes CASKDTGGSEQYF. The rearrangement uses TRBV12-3 or TRBV12-4 and TRBJ2-7, with 9 bases matching TRBD1. The CDR3 has 13 residues. Trimming removed 7 bases from V and 6 bases from J; junction bases left unmatched: 7.

This clonotype was seen many times. In DNA, the CDR3 is TGCAGTGCTTTCTCATTAACATCCGAGCAGTACTTC. Translating it yields CSAFSLTSEQYF. J is TRBJ2-7 and V is TRBV20-1; D not resolved. CDR3 length: 12 amino acids. The V end was cut by 5 bases, the J end by 6 bases, with 14 bases between. Germline CDR1 reads DFQATT; CDR2 reads SNEGSKA (reference sequence).

This clonotype was seen ten or more times. The chain couples TRBV5-5 to TRBJ2-3; the D gene is possibly TRBD2 (7 bases). Between the trimmed V and J ends, which lost 0 bases and 6 bases, there was a span of 11 bases. Germline CDR1 reads SGHKS; CDR2 reads YYEKEE (reference sequence). The CDR3 runs 14 residues. The CDR3 sequence is CASSLGGGGDTQYF. CDR3 DNA sequence: TGTGCCAGCAGCTTGGGGGGAGGGGGGGATACGCAGTATTTT.

The V and J genes are TRBV28 and TRBJ2-5; D possibly corresponds to TRBD2 (6 bases). Germline assignment: CDR1 MDHEN and CDR2 SYDVKM. V lost 1 base and J lost 5, with 11 bases in between. The CDR3 is 14 residues long. The CDR3 DNA reads as TGTGCCAGCAGTTTATCGGCGGGACTGGAGACCCAGTACTTC. It specifies CASSLSAGLETQYF.

This rearrangement joins TRBV30 to TRBJ1-4; D is ambiguous. CDR3 size: 13 residues. Trimming left V 4 bases short and J 0 bases short, with 6 bases between. Germline CDR1 and CDR2: GTSNPN and SVGIG (reference sequence). CDR3 sequence: CAWTGSTNEKLFF. The CDR3 DNA follows: TGTGCCTGGACGGGGTCAACTAATGAAAAACTGTTTTTT.